Following are 9 T cell receptor beta chains from one sample sequenced in a study of beta chain features in type 1 diabetes. Investigators reverse transcribed all isolated RNA, so they sequenced expressed TCRB transcripts. The assay was immunoSEQ multiplex PCR, and TCRdb's table has in-frame clones only and misses some. This sample yields tens of thousands of clones, of which roughly 30% are seen a single time; about 0.42% belongs to the top ten. The sequencing input was stem cell memory CD4+ T cells from blood. The source is a woman aged 18 to 35 in good health.

CDR3: CASSPHTGGTEAFF. DNA of the CDR3: TGTGCCAGCAGCCCGCACACGGGGGGCACTGAAGCTTTCTTT. The V call is TRBV7-2, the J call TRBJ1-1, with D tentatively TRBD1 (5 bases). CDR1 is SGHTA and CDR2 is FQGNSA in the germline V gene. There are 14 residues in the CDR3. V lost 5 bases, J lost 4 bases, and 14 bases lay in between.

This clone appeared a few times. V is TRBV7-2 and J is TRBJ2-2, with D maybe TRBD2 (5 bases). Germline CDR1 SGHTA, CDR2 FQGNSA. V was shortened by 1 base and J by 6 bases, with 12 bases between the two germline ends. This CDR3 spans 15 amino acids. The CDR3 is CASSLVSSTAGELFF. DNA of the CDR3: TGTGCCAGCAGCTTAGTGTCTAGCACCGCCGGGGAGCTGTTTTTT.

The chain recombines TRBV30 with TRBJ2-6; no clear D. This CDR3 contains 16 residues. Trimming shortened V by 3 bases and J by 0 bases, and 12 bases separated the two germline ends. In germline, CDR1 is GTSNPN, CDR2 SVGIG (reference sequence). This CDR3 is CAWSVNRNSGANVLTF. In nucleotides, the CDR3 is TGTGCCTGGAGCGTAAACAGAAACTCTGGGGCCAACGTCCTGACTTTC.

The chain links TRBV19 to TRBJ2-1, with a weak D call TRBD2 (6 bases). Trimming left V 1 base short and J 5 bases short, with 9 bases between. In germline, CDR1 is LNHDA, CDR2 SQIVND (reference sequence). This CDR3 has 14 residues. As DNA, the CDR3 is TGTGCCAGTAGTATAGCGGGAGTTCACAATGAGCAGTTCTTC. Amino acid sequence: CASSIAGVHNEQFF.

The chain is built from TRBV5-1 and TRBJ2-5; TRBD2 matches at 8 bases. TRBJ2-7 matches the DNA end more closely, so the J call is doubtful. The CDR3 is 15 residues long. Germline V CDR1 and CDR2: SGHRS, YFSETQ. CDR3 residues: CASSLTGRAGNEQYF. In nucleotides, the CDR3 is TGCGCCAGCAGCTTGACCGGGAGGGCCGGGAACGAGCAGTACTTC.

There are a few counts of this clone. This CDR3 is also generated by other DNA sequences in the sample. The rearrangement joins TRBV6-5 to TRBJ1-5; D not certain. The germline V gene has CDR1 MNHEY and CDR2 SVGAGI. The CDR3 consists of 13 residues. Trimming shortened V by 5 bases and J by 0 bases, and 5 bases separated the two germline ends. DNA for the CDR3: TGTGCCAGCAGTCCCTCTAGCAATCAGCCCCAGCATTTT. Protein: CASSPSSNQPQHF.

Only a few counts were recorded for this clone. The rearrangement uses TRBV30 and TRBJ1-4; 7 positions agree with TRBD1. In germline, CDR1 is GTSNPN, CDR2 SVGIG (reference sequence). The length of the CDR3 is 13 residues. V lost 4 bases and J lost 5; bases outside the gene matches: 4. In nucleotides, the CDR3 is TGTGCCTGGAAGCGACAGGGCAATGAAAAACTGTTTTTT. Protein product: CAWKRQGNEKLFF.

The chain couples TRBV5-1 to TRBJ1-4, with 8 bases lining up with TRBD1. Losses at the gene ends were 4 bases for V and 0 bases for J; bases not matched to a gene: 2. The CDR3 has 15 residues. Germline V gene data show CDR1 as SGHRS and CDR2 as YFSETQ. This CDR3 is CASSKQGATNEKLFF. DNA of the CDR3: TGCGCCAGCAGCAAACAGGGGGCAACTAATGAAAAACTGTTTTTT.

The chain recombines TRBV11-2 with TRBJ2-1; 9 bases fit TRBD1. CDR1 is SGHAT and CDR2 is FQNNGV in the germline V gene. The J segment lost 4 bases and the V segment lost 4 bases, leaving 5 bases of the junction unmatched. CDR3 length: 15 amino acids. This chain's CDR3 is CASSSGQGSYNEQFF. In nucleotides, the CDR3 is TGTGCCAGCAGCTCGGGACAGGGATCATACAATGAGCAGTTCTTC.